These 10 T cell receptor beta chains were sequenced from one sample in a study of cytomegalovirus exposure and HLA in healthy donors. Repertoires were generated with immunoSEQ multiplex PCR, while TCRdb's copy carries only in-frame clones and drops some. The table has 190,000 or so clones, approximately 80% seen once. Sequenced input: PBMCs. Receptors originate from a young woman in good health and CMV-seropositive.

V is TRBV14 and J is TRBJ2-7; perhaps TRBD1 as D (5 bases). Germline values: CDR1 SGHDN, CDR2 FVKESK. Trimming left V 4 bases short and J 5 bases short, with 18 bases between. The CDR3 sequence is 15 residues long. This chain's CDR3 is CASSRGAQGRHEQYF. The CDR3 region has the DNA TGTGCCAGCAGCCGGGGCGCGCAGGGAAGGCACGAGCAGTACTTC.

The J gene is TRBJ2-7, the V gene TRBV7-3; 9 nucleotides line up with TRBD2. The germline CDR1 and CDR2 sequences are SGHTA and FQGTGA. V lost 5 bases and J lost 4; bases outside the gene matches: 9. This CDR3 region has 15 residues. The DNA of the CDR3 is TGTGCCAGCAGCGTTAGCGGGAGCACGGGGTACGAGCAGTACTTC. Translated, it gives CASSVSGSTGYEQYF.

The gene calls are TRBV7-2 and TRBJ1-5; 8 bases match TRBD1. The CDR3 runs to 16 residues. Trimming at V came to 5 bases and at J to 1 base, leaving 7 bases not matched to a gene. Per germline, CDR1 SGHTA and CDR2 FQGNSA. In nucleotides, the CDR3 is TGTGCCAGCAGCAAATTCGGGACAGGCAGCAATCAGCCCCAGCATTTT. This codes for CASSKFGTGSNQPQHF.

The V call is TRBV6-6, the J call TRBJ2-7; 7 nucleotides match TRBD2. The CDR3 is 16 amino acids. CDR1 is MNHNY, CDR2 SVGAGI, per germline (reference sequence). The J segment lost 4 bases and the V segment lost 0 bases, leaving 9 bases of the junction unmatched. CDR3 sequence: CASSYSGGSTVYEQYF. As DNA, the CDR3 is TGTGCCAGCAGTTACTCTGGCGGGAGTACAGTGTACGAGCAGTACTTC.

This CDR3 reads CASSQQGRWDTIYF. CDR3 nucleotides: TGCGCCAGCAGCCAGCAGGGGCGTTGGGACACCATATATTTT. The chain has TRBV4-1 and TRBJ1-3, with D perhaps TRBD1 (6 bases). CDR1 and CDR2 (germline): MGHRA, YSYEKL. V was trimmed by 3 bases and J by 8 bases, leaving 14 bases between them. The CDR3 extends over 14 amino acids.

The genes are TRBV11-2 and TRBJ2-3; 8 positions match TRBD1. The CDR3 totals 15 residues. Germline V lookup: CDR1 SGHAT, CDR2 FQNNGV. V trimming: 5 bases; J trimming: 2 bases; junction bases outside the gene matches: 6. The CDR3, as DNA: TGTGCCAGCAGCCAAGACAGGGGTGACACAGATACGCAGTATTTT. Its translation: CASSQDRGDTDTQYF.

This clone is a singleton in its sample. DNA of the CDR3: TGTGCCAGCAGCTTAGCGGGACAGGCTGAAGCTTTCTTT. Its protein product is CASSLAGQAEAFF. The chain uses TRBV7-2 and TRBJ1-1, with 8 positions matching TRBD1. The CDR3 loop spans 13 amino acids. Germline V gene data show CDR1 as SGHTA and CDR2 as FQGNSA. Unmatched junction bases numbered 0, after V lost 0 bases and J lost 6 bases.

The V gene is TRBV4-1, the J gene TRBJ2-2; 12 bases align to TRBD2. CDR3 length equals 18 residues. J lost 2 bases, V lost 4 bases, and 8 bases had no gene match. Germline CDR1 is MGHRA and CDR2 is YSYEKL. The DNA of the CDR3 is TGCGCCAGCAGCCTCATTCTAGCGGGAGGGCCTAACACCGGGGAGCTGTTTTTT. Its protein is CASSLILAGGPNTGELFF.

The CDR3 loop is CASSSQTSGQYEQYF. The CDR3 nucleotides read TGCGCCAGCAGCTCCCAGACTAGCGGACAGTACGAGCAGTACTTC. The V call is TRBV4-1, the J call TRBJ2-7; 9 bases are a match to TRBD2. Germline trimming cut 5 bases from V and 4 bases from J; bases unmatched to any gene: 9. From germline, CDR1 is MGHRA and CDR2 YSYEKL. The CDR3 loop spans 15 amino acids.

The J gene is TRBJ2-2, the V gene TRBV2; 12 bases are a match to TRBD2. Trimming took 4 bases from V and 2 from J; bases not matched to a gene: 2. The CDR3 has 16 residues. CDR1 and CDR2 (germline): SNHLY, FYNNEI. The CDR3 DNA sequence: TGTGCCAGCAGTGGGACTAGCGGGACCAACACCGGGGAGCTGTTTTTT. It codes for CASSGTSGTNTGELFF.